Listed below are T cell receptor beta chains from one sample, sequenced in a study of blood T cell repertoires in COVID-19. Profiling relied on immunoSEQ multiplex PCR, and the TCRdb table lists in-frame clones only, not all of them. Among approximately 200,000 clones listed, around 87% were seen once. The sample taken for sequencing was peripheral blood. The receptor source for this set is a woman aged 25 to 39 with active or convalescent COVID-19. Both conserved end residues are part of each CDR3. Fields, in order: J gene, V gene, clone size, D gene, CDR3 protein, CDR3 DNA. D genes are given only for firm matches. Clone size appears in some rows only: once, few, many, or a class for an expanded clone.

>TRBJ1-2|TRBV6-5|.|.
CASSYLGQDGYTF
TGTGCCAGCAGTTACCTGGGGCAGGATGGCTACACCTTC
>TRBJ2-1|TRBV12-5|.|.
CASGLDSRSYNEQFF
TGTGCTAGTGGTTTGGACAGCCGCTCCTACAATGAGCAGTTCTTC
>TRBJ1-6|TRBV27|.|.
CASSWGGRSPLHF
TGTGCCAGCAGTTGGGGGGGGAGATCACCCCTCCACTTT
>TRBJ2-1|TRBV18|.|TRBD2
CASSPSSGRATEQFF
TGTGCCAGCTCACCCTCTAGCGGGAGGGCCACTGAGCAGTTCTTC
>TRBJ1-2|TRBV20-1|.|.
CSASGGSYGYTF
TGCAGTGCTAGTGGCGGATCCTATGGCTACACCTTC
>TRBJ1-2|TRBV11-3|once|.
CASSQDNDYGYTF
TGTGCCAGCAGCCAGGACAATGACTATGGCTACACCTTC
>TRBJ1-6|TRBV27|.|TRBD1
CASTPGQFNSPLHF
TGTGCCAGCACCCCGGGACAGTTTAATTCACCCCTCCACTTT
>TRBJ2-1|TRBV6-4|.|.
CASSDSGGSTNEQFF
TGTGCCAGCAGTGACTCCGGGGGATCTACAAATGAGCAGTTCTTC
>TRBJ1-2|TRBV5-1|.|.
CASSLTVFTYGYTF
TGCGCCAGCAGCTTGACAGTTTTTACCTATGGCTACACCTTC
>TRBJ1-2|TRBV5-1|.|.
CASSLAGYGYTF
TGCGCCAGCAGCTTGGCGGGCTATGGCTACACCTTC
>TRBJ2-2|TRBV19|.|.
CASSIDAGINTGELFF
TGTGCCAGTAGTATAGACGCAGGAATAAACACCGGGGAGCTGTTTTTT
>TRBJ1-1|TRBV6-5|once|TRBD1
CASSILKTGGTEAFF
TGTGCCAGCAGTATTCTAAAAACAGGGGGAACTGAAGCTTTCTTT
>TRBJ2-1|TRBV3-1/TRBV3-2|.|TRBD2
CASSQDRLAGPYNEQFF
TGTGCCAGCAGCCAAGATCGGTTAGCGGGGCCCTACAATGAGCAGTTCTTC
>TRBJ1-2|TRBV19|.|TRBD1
CASRPTTGDYGYTF
TGTGCCAGTAGACCCACGACAGGGGACTATGGCTACACCTTC
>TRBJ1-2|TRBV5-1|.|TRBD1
CASRRGQGVMDGYTF
TGCGCCAGCAGAAGAGGACAGGGGGTTATGGATGGCTACACCTTC
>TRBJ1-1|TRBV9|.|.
CASSVATAANTEAFF
TGTGCCAGCAGCGTAGCTACGGCGGCGAACACTGAAGCTTTCTTT
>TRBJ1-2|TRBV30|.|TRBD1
CAWSVRQGGGYTF
TGTGCCTGGAGTGTACGTCAGGGGGGCGGCTACACCTTC
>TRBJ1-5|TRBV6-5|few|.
CASRHRVQSNQPQHF
TGTGCCAGCAGGCACAGGGTGCAGAGCAATCAGCCCCAGCATTTT
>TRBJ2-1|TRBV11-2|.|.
CASSPPSSYNEQFF
TGTGCCAGCAGCCCCCCCAGCTCCTACAATGAGCAGTTCTTC
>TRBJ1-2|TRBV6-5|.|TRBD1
CASRSTGTGVRGYTF
TGTGCCAGCAGATCAACCGGGACAGGGGTTCGTGGCTACACCTTC
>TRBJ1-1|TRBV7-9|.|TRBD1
CASSEGARGTEAFF
TGTGCCAGCAGCGAGGGGGCTCGGGGAACTGAAGCTTTCTTT
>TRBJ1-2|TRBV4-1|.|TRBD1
CASSQGDGTVYGYTF
TGCGCCAGCAGCCAAGGGGACGGGACAGTATATGGCTACACCTTC
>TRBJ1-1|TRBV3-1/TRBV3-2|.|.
CASSQGELTEAFF
TGTGCCAGCAGCCAAGGGGAGCTCACTGAAGCTTTCTTT
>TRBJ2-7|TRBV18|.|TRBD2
CASSTSGGYEQYF
TGTGCCAGCTCAACGTCGGGGGGCTACGAGCAGTACTTC
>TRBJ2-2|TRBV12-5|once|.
CASEAGNTGELFF
TGTGCTAGTGAGGCGGGGAACACCGGGGAGCTGTTTTTT
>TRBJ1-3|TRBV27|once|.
CASSLTGGNTIYF
TGTGCCAGCAGTTTAACAGGGGGAAACACCATATATTTT
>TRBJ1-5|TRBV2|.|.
CASSANQPQHF
TGTGCCAGCAGTGCAAATCAGCCCCAGCATTTT
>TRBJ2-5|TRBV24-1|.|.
CATRDTNQETQYF
TGTGCCACCAGAGACACCAACCAAGAGACCCAGTACTTC
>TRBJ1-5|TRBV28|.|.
CASSLAPLFPQHF
TGTGCCAGCAGTCTGGCCCCGCTTTTTCCCCAGCATTTT
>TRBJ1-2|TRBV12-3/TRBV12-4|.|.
CASQNWGEDGYTF
TGTGCCAGCCAGAACTGGGGGGAGGATGGCTACACCTTC
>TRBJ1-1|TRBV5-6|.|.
CASSSAGVNTEAFF
TGTGCCAGCAGCTCGGCGGGAGTGAACACTGAAGCTTTCTTT
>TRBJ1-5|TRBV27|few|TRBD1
CASSPWTGGGNQPQHF
TGTGCCAGCAGTCCGTGGACAGGGGGCGGGAATCAGCCCCAGCATTTT
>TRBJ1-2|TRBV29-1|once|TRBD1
CSAMDRGSRLNGYTF
TGCAGCGCCATGGACAGGGGGTCCCGTCTAAATGGCTACACCTTC
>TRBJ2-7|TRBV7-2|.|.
CASSLDSGHYEQYF
TGTGCCAGCAGCTTGGACTCGGGACACTACGAGCAGTACTTC
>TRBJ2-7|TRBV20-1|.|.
CSAIHSSEQYF
TGCAGTGCGATACACAGCTCCGAGCAGTACTTC
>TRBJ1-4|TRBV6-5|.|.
CASRKGGRDEKLFF
TGTGCCAGCAGGAAAGGCGGGAGGGATGAAAAACTGTTTTTT
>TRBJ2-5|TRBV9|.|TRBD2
CASSRRWPAGAQETQYF
TGTGCCAGCAGCCGTAGATGGCCAGCGGGGGCTCAAGAGACCCAGTACTTC
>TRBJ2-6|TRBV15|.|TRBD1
CATSWDRTGANVLTF
TGTGCCACCAGCTGGGACAGGACTGGGGCCAACGTCCTGACTTTC
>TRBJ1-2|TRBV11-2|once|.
CASSPQDRGEWGYTF
TGTGCCAGCAGCCCCCAAGATCGGGGTGAGTGGGGCTACACCTTC
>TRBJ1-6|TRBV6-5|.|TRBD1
CASSTGTGRRSPLHF
TGTGCCAGCAGCACTGGGACAGGGAGACGATCACCCCTCCACTTT
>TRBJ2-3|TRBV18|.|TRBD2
CASSPGTSGSTDTQYF
TGTGCCAGCTCACCGGGGACTAGCGGGAGTACAGATACGCAGTATTTT
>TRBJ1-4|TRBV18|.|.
CASSPPNSMDKNEKLFF
TGTGCCAGCTCACCACCGAACTCGATGGACAAGAATGAAAAACTGTTTTTT
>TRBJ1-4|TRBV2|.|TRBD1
CASSDLQGVVKLFF
TGTGCCAGCAGTGATTTACAGGGGGTGGTAAAACTGTTTTTT
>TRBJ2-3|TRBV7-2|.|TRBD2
CASSLAGLAVADTQYF
TGTGCCAGCAGCTTAGCCGGACTAGCGGTTGCAGATACGCAGTATTTT
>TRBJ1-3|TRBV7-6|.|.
CASTQWGQSSSGNTIYF
TGTGCCAGCACTCAGTGGGGGCAGTCGAGCTCTGGAAACACCATATATTTT
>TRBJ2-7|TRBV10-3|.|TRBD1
CAIRGQAYEQYF
TGTGCCATCAGGGGACAGGCCTACGAGCAGTACTTC
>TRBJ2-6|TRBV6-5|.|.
CASSYSASSGANVLTF
TGTGCCAGCAGTTACTCTGCGAGCTCTGGGGCCAACGTCCTGACTTTC
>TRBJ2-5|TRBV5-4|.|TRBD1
CASSTKDREETQYF
TGTGCCAGCAGCACCAAGGACAGGGAAGAGACCCAGTACTTC
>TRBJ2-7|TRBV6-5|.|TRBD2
CASERRTSGYEQYF
TGTGCCAGCGAAAGGAGGACTAGCGGCTACGAGCAGTACTTC
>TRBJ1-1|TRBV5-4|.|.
CASSSPENTEAFF
TGTGCCAGCAGCTCCCCAGAGAACACTGAAGCTTTCTTT
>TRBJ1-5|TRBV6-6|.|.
CASGQGINQPQHF
TGTGCCAGTGGCCAGGGGATCAATCAGCCCCAGCATTTT
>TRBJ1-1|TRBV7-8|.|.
CASSLGNRAMNTEAFF
TGTGCCAGCAGCTTAGGAAACAGGGCAATGAACACTGAAGCTTTCTTT
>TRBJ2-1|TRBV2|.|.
CASTFDNEQFF
TGTGCCAGCACTTTCGACAATGAGCAGTTCTTC
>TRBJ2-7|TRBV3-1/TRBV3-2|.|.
CASSQDPVSYEQYF
TGTGCCAGCAGCCAAGACCCCGTTTCCTACGAGCAGTACTTC
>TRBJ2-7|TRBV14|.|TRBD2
CASRPTSGIRFEQYF
TGTGCCAGCAGACCGACTAGCGGGATCCGTTTCGAGCAGTACTTC
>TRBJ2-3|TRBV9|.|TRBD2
CASSAGGDPTDTQYF
TGTGCCAGCAGCGCGGGGGGGGATCCCACAGATACGCAGTATTTT
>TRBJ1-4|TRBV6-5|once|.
CASSIRGEKLFF
TGTGCCAGCAGCATCAGGGGTGAAAAACTGTTTTTT